A selection of T cell receptor beta chains follows, all from one sample in a study of neurological immune-mediated disorders. TCRdb re-derived calls from the 5' RACE reads in MiXCR, one entry per CDR3 protein. The data hold approximately 29,000 distinct CDR3 sequences, with roughly 12% observed a single time. The sequencing sample was made of PBMCs. The receptors come from a man between 60 and 70 years old in good health. CDR3s include the opening cysteine and the closing phenylalanine or tryptophan. Each record gives: clone size, J gene, D gene, V gene, CDR3 DNA, CDR3 protein. A D gene is named only where the DNA matches it firmly. Size is stated for part of the rows, as once, few or many counts, or as a class when the clone is expanded.

clone_size: many
j_call: TRBJ1-1
d_call: NA
v_call: TRBV9
cdr3_nt: TGTGCCAGCAGCCCAAGGATGGCAGAAGACACTGAAGCTTTCTTT
cdr3_aa: CASSPRMAEDTEAFF

clone_size: many
j_call: TRBJ1-2
d_call: NA
v_call: TRBV5-4
cdr3_nt: TGTGCCAGCAGCTTGGACAGTAACTATGGCTACACCTTC
cdr3_aa: CASSLDSNYGYTF

clone_size: many
j_call: TRBJ2-1
d_call: TRBD2
v_call: TRBV5-6
cdr3_nt: TGTGCCAGCAGCCCAAAGGGACTAGCGGGGAGGGGTGAGCAGTTCTTC
cdr3_aa: CASSPKGLAGRGEQFF

clone_size: many
j_call: TRBJ2-1
d_call: TRBD2
v_call: TRBV28
cdr3_nt: TGTGCCAGCAGTCCCATAGCGGGAGAGAGTTGGAATGAGCAGTTCTTC
cdr3_aa: CASSPIAGESWNEQFF

clone_size: many
j_call: TRBJ1-1
d_call: NA
v_call: TRBV10-3
cdr3_nt: TGTGCCATTGCGGACAGCCCCGCTGAAGCTTTCTTT
cdr3_aa: CAIADSPAEAFF

clone_size: many
j_call: TRBJ2-1
d_call: TRBD1
v_call: TRBV7-2
cdr3_nt: TGTGCCAGCAGCCGCACAACAGGGGATGAGCAGTTCTTC
cdr3_aa: CASSRTTGDEQFF

clone_size: medium-sized
j_call: TRBJ2-1
d_call: TRBD2
v_call: TRBV5-1
cdr3_nt: TGCGCCAGCAGCAGGACTAGCGGGAAAAACAATGAGCAGTTCTTC
cdr3_aa: CASSRTSGKNNEQFF

clone_size: many
j_call: TRBJ1-1
d_call: NA
v_call: TRBV6-2/TRBV6-3
cdr3_nt: TGTGCCAGCAGTGGATCCCCAATGGAGACTGAAGCTTTCTTT
cdr3_aa: CASSGSPMETEAFF

clone_size: many
j_call: TRBJ2-4
d_call: TRBD1
v_call: TRBV29-1
cdr3_nt: TGCAGCGTCCAGGGGGAAACCAAAAACATTCAGTACTTC
cdr3_aa: CSVQGETKNIQYF

clone_size: many
j_call: TRBJ1-2
d_call: NA
v_call: TRBV20-1
cdr3_nt: TGCAGTGCCACTGGACGTTACGGCTACACCTTC
cdr3_aa: CSATGRYGYTF

clone_size: once
j_call: TRBJ1-1
d_call: NA
v_call: TRBV5-6
cdr3_nt: NA
cdr3_aa: CASSFYICSASGDRDTEAFF

clone_size: many
j_call: TRBJ1-6
d_call: NA
v_call: TRBV12-3/TRBV12-4
cdr3_nt: TGTGCCAGCAGTTTAGGAGAAAAGGGTTCACCCCTCCACTTT
cdr3_aa: CASSLGEKGSPLHF

clone_size: many
j_call: TRBJ1-5
d_call: TRBD1
v_call: TRBV12-3/TRBV12-4
cdr3_nt: TGTGCCAGCAGTTTTCGGGACAGGAGTCAGCCCCAGCATTTT
cdr3_aa: CASSFRDRSQPQHF

clone_size: many
j_call: TRBJ2-5
d_call: NA
v_call: TRBV5-1
cdr3_nt: TGCGCCAGCAGCACCGGGCCGGTGCGCGAGACCCAGTACTTC
cdr3_aa: CASSTGPVRETQYF

clone_size: many
j_call: TRBJ2-2
d_call: NA
v_call: TRBV5-1
cdr3_nt: TGCGCCAGCAGCTTGGTTTTTTGGGGCGACACCGGGGAGCTGTTTTTT
cdr3_aa: CASSLVFWGDTGELFF

clone_size: many
j_call: TRBJ2-7
d_call: TRBD1
v_call: TRBV7-8
cdr3_nt: TGTGCCAGCAGCCCGCGAGGGCAGGGGGACTACGAGCAGTACTTC
cdr3_aa: CASSPRGQGDYEQYF

clone_size: many
j_call: TRBJ2-7
d_call: TRBD2
v_call: TRBV2
cdr3_nt: TGTGCCAGCAGTACAGTACTAGCGGGGGCTAGCCAGCACGAGCAGTACTTC
cdr3_aa: CASSTVLAGASQHEQYF

clone_size: many
j_call: TRBJ2-5
d_call: NA
v_call: TRBV28
cdr3_nt: TGTGCCAGCAGTTCCACTCTAGGACGACAGACCCAGTACTTC
cdr3_aa: CASSSTLGRQTQYF

clone_size: many
j_call: TRBJ1-1
d_call: NA
v_call: TRBV3-1
cdr3_nt: TGTGCCAGCAGCCACAAAACGGATATGAACACTGAAGCTTTCTTT
cdr3_aa: CASSHKTDMNTEAFF

clone_size: many
j_call: TRBJ2-5
d_call: NA
v_call: TRBV5-1
cdr3_nt: TGCGCCAGCAGCCCGTGGGATGAGACCCAGTACTTC
cdr3_aa: CASSPWDETQYF

clone_size: many
j_call: TRBJ1-1
d_call: NA
v_call: TRBV29-1
cdr3_nt: TGCAGCGCCGTGGGGGGAAGGGACACTGAAGCTTTCTTT
cdr3_aa: CSAVGGRDTEAFF

clone_size: few
j_call: TRBJ1-1
d_call: NA
v_call: TRBV28
cdr3_nt: TGTGCCAGCGACCAACTGGGACAGAACACTGAAGCTTTCTTT
cdr3_aa: CASDQLGQNTEAFF

clone_size: many
j_call: TRBJ2-6
d_call: NA
v_call: TRBV5-6
cdr3_nt: TGTGCCAGCAGCATATTCTCAGGGGACTCTGGGGCCAACGTCCTGACTTTC
cdr3_aa: CASSIFSGDSGANVLTF

clone_size: many
j_call: TRBJ1-1
d_call: TRBD1
v_call: TRBV7-9
cdr3_nt: TGTGCCAGCAGCATACGACAGGGGACTGAAGCTTTCTTT
cdr3_aa: CASSIRQGTEAFF

clone_size: many
j_call: TRBJ2-7
d_call: TRBD2
v_call: TRBV20-1
cdr3_nt: TGCAGTGCTAGAGATCTAATAGCGGGAGACGGCTCCTACGAGCAGTACTTC
cdr3_aa: CSARDLIAGDGSYEQYF

clone_size: medium-sized
j_call: TRBJ2-2
d_call: NA
v_call: TRBV24-1
cdr3_nt: TGTGCCACCGGTGACGAAAGCTCCACCGGGGAGCTGTTTTTT
cdr3_aa: CATGDESSTGELFF

clone_size: NA
j_call: TRBJ2-7
d_call: NA
v_call: TRBV28
cdr3_nt: TGTGCCAGCCCAAGTGGACTGTCCTACGAGCAGTACTTC
cdr3_aa: CASPSGLSYEQYF

clone_size: many
j_call: TRBJ2-1
d_call: TRBD2
v_call: TRBV12-3/TRBV12-4
cdr3_nt: TGTGCCAGCAGTCCCTCGGGACTAGCGGGAGGGCAGTTCTTC
cdr3_aa: CASSPSGLAGGQFF

clone_size: many
j_call: TRBJ2-7
d_call: TRBD1
v_call: TRBV14
cdr3_nt: TGTGCCAGCAGCCCCGGGACAGGCCTCTACGAGCAGTACTTC
cdr3_aa: CASSPGTGLYEQYF

clone_size: NA
j_call: TRBJ2-3
d_call: NA
v_call: TRBV11-2
cdr3_nt: TGTGCCAGCAGCTTGAGCGAGGGGACGCAGTATTTT
cdr3_aa: CASSLSEGTQYF

clone_size: many
j_call: TRBJ1-5
d_call: NA
v_call: TRBV7-8
cdr3_nt: TGTGCCAGCAGCCTAACTGAAGTGGGGCTGGGTCAGCCCCAGCATTTT
cdr3_aa: CASSLTEVGLGQPQHF

clone_size: many
j_call: TRBJ2-5
d_call: NA
v_call: TRBV4-3
cdr3_nt: TGCGCCAGCAGCAGGATTGTGGGGCAGACTCAAGAGACCCAGTACTTC
cdr3_aa: CASSRIVGQTQETQYF

clone_size: many
j_call: TRBJ1-5
d_call: TRBD1
v_call: TRBV28
cdr3_nt: TGTGCCAGCAGGTCTCCAGGGGGCCTAATCAATCAGCCCCAGCATTTT
cdr3_aa: CASRSPGGLINQPQHF

clone_size: medium-sized
j_call: TRBJ2-5
d_call: NA
v_call: TRBV7-2
cdr3_nt: TGTGCCAGCAGCTTAAGCTCCCAGGGAGAGACCCAGTACTTC
cdr3_aa: CASSLSSQGETQYF

clone_size: NA
j_call: TRBJ2-1
d_call: TRBD2
v_call: TRBV10-3
cdr3_nt: TGTGCCATCAGTGTGGGACTAGCGGGGGGTCCGAGCTCCTACAATGAGCAGTTCTTC
cdr3_aa: CAISVGLAGGPSSYNEQFF

clone_size: many
j_call: TRBJ1-1
d_call: NA
v_call: TRBV7-9
cdr3_nt: TGTGCCAGCGGGATACAGGGTTTCACTGAAGCTTTCTTT
cdr3_aa: CASGIQGFTEAFF

clone_size: many
j_call: TRBJ1-2
d_call: TRBD1
v_call: TRBV12-3/TRBV12-4
cdr3_nt: TGTGCCAGCAGCGAGACAGGGAGAACCGGCTACACCTTC
cdr3_aa: CASSETGRTGYTF

clone_size: many
j_call: TRBJ1-1
d_call: NA
v_call: TRBV29-1
cdr3_nt: TGCAGCGTTGAACCGGATATGAACACTGAAGCTTTCTTT
cdr3_aa: CSVEPDMNTEAFF

clone_size: NA
j_call: TRBJ1-2
d_call: NA
v_call: TRBV18
cdr3_nt: TGTGCCAGCTCACCACCCTACCGATCCCGGGCACCGGGTCCGTATGGCTACACCTTC
cdr3_aa: CASSPPYRSRAPGPYGYTF

clone_size: many
j_call: TRBJ2-1
d_call: NA
v_call: TRBV7-7
cdr3_nt: TGTGCCAGCAGCTCCTCGACAGGTTCCTCTTACAATGAGCAGTTCTTC
cdr3_aa: CASSSSTGSSYNEQFF

clone_size: many
j_call: TRBJ1-2
d_call: NA
v_call: TRBV5-1
cdr3_nt: TGCGCCAGCAGCCCCGAGGGGGGGGCTGGCTACACCTTC
cdr3_aa: CASSPEGGAGYTF

clone_size: many
j_call: TRBJ1-4
d_call: TRBD1
v_call: TRBV5-1
cdr3_nt: TGCGCCAGCAGCTTGGGACAGGGGGCTACGAGTAATGAAAAACTGTTTTTT
cdr3_aa: CASSLGQGATSNEKLFF

clone_size: many
j_call: TRBJ1-4
d_call: TRBD1
v_call: TRBV12-3/TRBV12-4
cdr3_nt: TGTGCCAGCAGCCAGGGACAGAGCAATGAAAAACTGTTTTTT
cdr3_aa: CASSQGQSNEKLFF

clone_size: many
j_call: TRBJ1-5
d_call: TRBD1
v_call: TRBV6-6
cdr3_nt: TGTGCCAGCAGTTACTTAGGGGGACAGGGGTCAAATCAGCCCCAGCATTTT
cdr3_aa: CASSYLGGQGSNQPQHF

clone_size: many
j_call: TRBJ2-7
d_call: NA
v_call: TRBV29-1
cdr3_nt: TGCAGCGTGAGCCGGGACTTCAACTCCTACGAGCAGTACTTC
cdr3_aa: CSVSRDFNSYEQYF

clone_size: many
j_call: TRBJ2-3
d_call: NA
v_call: TRBV12-3/TRBV12-4
cdr3_nt: TGTGCCAGCAGTTTAGGCGCCTACACAGATACGCAGTATTTT
cdr3_aa: CASSLGAYTDTQYF

clone_size: many
j_call: TRBJ2-1
d_call: TRBD2
v_call: TRBV7-2
cdr3_nt: TGTGCCAGCAGCGCCCTGACTAGCGGGAGAAACAATGAGCAGTTCTTC
cdr3_aa: CASSALTSGRNNEQFF

clone_size: many
j_call: TRBJ2-7
d_call: TRBD2
v_call: TRBV20-1
cdr3_nt: TGCAGTGCTAGAGCTCCGGGAGGGGTTCCCTACGAGCAGTACTTC
cdr3_aa: CSARAPGGVPYEQYF

clone_size: many
j_call: TRBJ1-1
d_call: NA
v_call: TRBV24-1
cdr3_nt: TGTGCCACCAGGGCGACAGCGGACACTGAAGCTTTCTTT
cdr3_aa: CATRATADTEAFF

clone_size: NA
j_call: TRBJ2-5
d_call: NA
v_call: TRBV5-1
cdr3_nt: TGCGCCAGCAATTACGGATACCTCCAAGAGACCCAGTACTTC
cdr3_aa: CASNYGYLQETQYF

clone_size: many
j_call: TRBJ1-2
d_call: NA
v_call: TRBV6-1
cdr3_nt: TGTGCCAGCATATTGAGTGGGGCGGCTTCTAACTATGGCTACACCTTC
cdr3_aa: CASILSGAASNYGYTF

clone_size: NA
j_call: TRBJ2-7
d_call: TRBD1
v_call: TRBV11-2
cdr3_nt: TGTGCCAGCCAAACAGGGGCCCTAACCCCCTACGACCAGTACTTC
cdr3_aa: CASQTGALTPYDQYF

clone_size: many
j_call: TRBJ2-1
d_call: TRBD2
v_call: TRBV5-1
cdr3_nt: TGCGCCAGCAGCAGGACTAGCGGGATTTACAATGAGCAGTTCTTC
cdr3_aa: CASSRTSGIYNEQFF

clone_size: many
j_call: TRBJ2-1
d_call: NA
v_call: TRBV7-2
cdr3_nt: TGTGCCAGCAGCTCCTACTCAGGGGGGGCGGATCAGTTCTTC
cdr3_aa: CASSSYSGGADQFF